One T cell receptor beta chain is described in this entry. Antigen unknown. Out of more than 8.5 ml of fresh peripheral blood, PBMCs were obtained. RNA transcripts were the template, and TCR beta CDR3 regions were amplified from them. Following a first-round RT-PCR that used HTBI primers, a second-round multiplex PCR was carried out. TCRdb reprocessed the multiplex PCR reads via MiXCR and lists one record per CDR3 protein. The sample lists 660,000 or so distinct CDR3 sequences; about two fifths were seen once. Trimming at V came to 6 bases and at J to 3 bases, leaving 18 bases not matched to a gene. CDR1 is MGHRA and CDR2 is YSYEKL in the germline V gene. This CDR3 has 18 amino acids. This sample is part of a study of Graves' ophthalmopathy and Graves' hyperthyroidism. Study-wide findings and caveats: Ophthalmopathy was separated from stable hyperthyroidism by a 13-signature model with over 85% sensitivity and 65% to 82% specificity. Forecasting of ophthalmopathy progression by the model achieved 70.59% sensitivity and roughly 75% specificity.

This sequence originates from an adult man with Graves' ophthalmopathy. V usage is TRBV4-1 and J usage is TRBJ1-2; 8 nucleotides line up with TRBD1. The specimen sequenced was peripheral blood. CDR3 in DNA: TGCGCCAGCAGTCAACTCCGGGACAGGACACAAAGGGACTATGGCTACACCTTC. This codes for CASSQLRDRTQRDYGYTF.